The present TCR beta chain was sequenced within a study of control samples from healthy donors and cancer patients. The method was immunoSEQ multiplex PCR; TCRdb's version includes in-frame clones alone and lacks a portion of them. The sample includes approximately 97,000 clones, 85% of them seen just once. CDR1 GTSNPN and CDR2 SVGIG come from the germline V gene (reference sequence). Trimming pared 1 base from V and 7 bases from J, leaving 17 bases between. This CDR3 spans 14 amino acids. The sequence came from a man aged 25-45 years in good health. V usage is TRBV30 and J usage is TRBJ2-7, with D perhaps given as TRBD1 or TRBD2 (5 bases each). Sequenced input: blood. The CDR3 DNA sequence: TGTGCCTGGAGTGCCGGGACGGGTTTTTGGGAGCAGTACTTC. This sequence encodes CAWSAGTGFWEQYF.